What follows are 2 T cell receptor beta chains derived from one specimen sequenced in a study of post-analysis software for immune sequencing data. No antigen is known for these receptors. cDNA libraries of TCR beta carried unique molecular identifiers. Each CDR3 protein is one row after TCRdb ran MiXCR on the PCR reads. The data show hundreds of thousands of distinct CDR3 sequences, about 57% seen once. General study results and limits: Included in a set of a few TRBV segments more frequent in patients than controls were TRBV5-6, TRBV5-1 and TRBV20-1.

The sequencing sample was made of blood. Source of these receptors: a girl aged 5-17 years with multiple sclerosis.

This clonotype was seen only a few times. The chain couples TRBV15 to TRBJ2-5, with 11 nucleotides matching TRBD1. This CDR3 contains 16 residues. V lost 4 bases, J lost 11 bases, and 15 bases stayed unmatched. Per the germline V gene, CDR1 is LNHNV and CDR2 is YYDKDF (reference sequence). CDR3 nucleotide sequence: TGTGCCACCAGCACGCTGGACAGGGGGCTTCTTGGGGAGCAGTACTTC. The encoded protein is CATSTLDRGLLGEQYF.

This clonotype has a handful of counts. The chain joins TRBV6-5 to TRBJ2-7, with D possibly being TRBD1 or TRBD2 (5 bases each). Trimming cost V 0 bases and J 4 bases, with 13 bases left between them. This CDR3 is 15 amino acids long. Germline V gene data show CDR1 as MNHEY and CDR2 as SVGAGI. The CDR3 loop is CASSYSWGSGYEQYF. DNA of the CDR3: TGTGCCAGCAGTTACTCGTGGGGGAGCGGTTACGAGCAGTACTTC.